The present TCR beta chain was sequenced within a study of T cell repertoires in cytomegalovirus infection. About the study: Matching HLA type, along with CMV infection, was indicated by public TCR beta signatures.

Study-wide results and limits: The study found HLA-C-restricted CMV-specific TCR beta clonotypes dominating the ex vivo response. Of the TCR beta families, the public ones yielded a cumulative frequency that identified carriers of CMV plus the relevant HLA.

The table lists this clonotype with a few counts. Its antigen is not identified. Via MiXCR, TCRdb re-called the reads, giving one row per CDR3 protein. The data show under 50,000 distinct CDR3 sequences, 20% seen once. This TCR derives from a human donor in good health (CMV status not recorded). Some clones in this sample may be carry-over from other donors' samples. Sequenced sample: PBMCs, sequenced either directly or after in vitro stimulation (not recorded which).

This chain's CDR3 is CASSYKLVTTYTEAFF. In DNA, the CDR3 is TGTGCCAGCAGCTACAAATTAGTTACAACGTACACTGAAGCTTTCTTT. This chain joins TRBV5-6 and TRBJ1-1; no clear D. V was clipped by 3 bases and J by 3 bases, with 18 bases between them. The CDR3 has 16 residues. Germline V lookup: CDR1 SGHDT, CDR2 YYEEEE. Full variable domain (missing parts from reference TRBV5-6 and TRBJ1-1): DAGVTQSPTHLIKTRGQQVTLRCSPKSGHDTVSWYQQALGQGPQFIFQYYEEEERQRGNFPDRFSGHQFPNYSSELNVNALLLGDSALYLCASSYKLVTTYTEAFFGQGTRLTVV.